A single sample is the source of the 30 T cell receptor beta chains below, sequenced in a study of T cell responses to AZD1222 COVID-19 vaccine. Sequencing was performed with immunoSEQ multiplex PCR; in TCRdb, only in-frame clones are kept and a portion is missing. The repertoire holds 120,000 to 150,000 clones, with about 90% as singletons. Sequences were derived from peripheral blood, sampled 28 days after the second AZD1222 dose. These receptors were taken from an adult who received the AZD1222 COVID-19 vaccine.

The chain couples TRBV7-9 to TRBJ1-1; 8 bases fit TRBD1. Germline CDR1 SEHNR, CDR2 FQNEAQ (reference sequence). V was pared by 4 bases and J by 4 bases, with 2 bases of the junction left unmatched. This CDR3 comprises 13 residues. The CDR3 sequence: CASSSQGATEAFF. In DNA, the CDR3 is TGTGCCAGCAGCTCCCAGGGGGCCACTGAAGCTTTCTTT.

A single count supports this clone. The genes are TRBV7-9 and TRBJ1-3; D unclear. Trimming took off 0 bases at V and 0 bases at J, with 6 bases between the two ends. This CDR3 has 15 residues. Germline assignment: CDR1 SEHNR and CDR2 FQNEAQ (reference sequence). The CDR3 DNA is TGTGCCAGCAGCTTAGCAGCACGCTCTGGAAACACCATATATTTT. Its protein is CASSLAARSGNTIYF.

The chain couples TRBV7-9 to TRBJ2-7; the match to TRBD1 covers 8 bases. Germline CDR1 and CDR2: SEHNR and FQNEAQ (reference sequence). This CDR3 has 14 residues. The V segment lost 5 bases and the J segment 3 bases; nucleotides outside the gene matches: 6. In DNA, the CDR3 is TGTGCCAGCAGCGCCTGGACAGGGAGCTACGAGCAGTACTTC. This encodes CASSAWTGSYEQYF.

This sequence joins TRBV30 and TRBJ1-3; no definite D call. The V end lost 0 bases, the J end lost 0 bases, and 12 bases lay between the germline ends. The CDR3 loop spans 16 amino acids. Germline CDR1 reads GTSNPN; CDR2 reads SVGIG (reference sequence). CDR3 sequence: CAWSVGHPASGNTIYF. CDR3 coding DNA: TGTGCCTGGAGTGTAGGGCACCCGGCCTCTGGAAACACCATATATTTT.

The chain combines TRBV19 with TRBJ2-3; 7 positions agree with TRBD2. The CDR3 spans 14 residues. Per the germline V gene, CDR1 is LNHDA and CDR2 is SQIVND (reference sequence). CDR3 sequence: CASSPTSNSDTQYF. In DNA form, the CDR3 reads TGTGCTTCCTCCCCGACTAGCAACTCCGATACGCAGTATTTT.

The chain recombines TRBV11-1 with TRBJ2-6; 9 positions agree with TRBD2. V shed 0 bases and J 0 bases; nucleotides not matched to a gene: 3. The CDR3 covers 18 residues. CDR1 and CDR2 (germline): SGHAT, FQDESV (reference sequence). DNA for the CDR3: TGTGCCAGCAGCTTAGCTAGCGGGGGCCGCTCTGGGGCCAACGTCCTGACTTTC. It yields the protein CASSLASGGRSGANVLTF.

V usage is TRBV23-1 and J usage is TRBJ2-1, with 9 positions matching TRBD1. TRBV23-1 is an open reading frame, and its role is uncertain. The trim removed 0 bases at V and 3 bases at J, leaving 6 bases unmatched. This CDR3 spans 17 amino acids. The CDR3 coding sequence is TGCGCCAGCAGTCAATCGTCGGGACAGGGTTTCTACAATGAGCAGTTCTTC. Its translation: CASSQSSGQGFYNEQFF.

The V call is TRBV10-3, the J call TRBJ2-3; D perhaps matches TRBD2 (5 bases). Trimming pared 1 base from V and 9 bases from J, leaving 11 bases between. The germline V gene has CDR1 ENHRY and CDR2 SYGVKD. The CDR3 is made up of 13 amino acids. CDR3 in DNA: TGTGCCATCAGTGAGTTGAAACTAGGGACGCAGTATTTT. This sequence encodes CAISELKLGTQYF.

This chain uses TRBV7-2 with TRBJ1-5; TRBD1 matches 12 bases. Germline CDR1 reads SGHTA; CDR2 reads FQGNSA. There are 18 residues in the CDR3. J gave up 4 bases and V 5 bases, and 12 bases lay outside the gene matches. This chain's CDR3 is CASSPGTGGVISNQPQHF. DNA of the CDR3: TGTGCCAGCAGCCCGGGGACAGGGGGCGTCATTAGTAATCAGCCCCAGCATTTT.

CDR3 sequence (DNA): TGTGCCAGCAGTGACTCGGGGAGAACAGCTGAAGCTTTCTTT. Translated, it gives CASSDSGRTAEAFF. The chain has TRBV6-4 and TRBJ1-1; no firm D call. Germline CDR1 is MRHNA and CDR2 is SNTAGT. The V and J ends lost 0 bases and 6 bases respectively, with 11 bases between them. The CDR3 extends over 14 amino acids.

V gene TRBV7-3 combines with J gene TRBJ2-7; TRBD1 aligns across 10 bases. The CDR3 loop spans 15 amino acids. Losses at the gene ends were 2 bases for V and 5 bases for J; bases not matched to a gene: 6. Germline V gene lookup returns CDR1 SGHTA and CDR2 FQGTGA. The CDR3 sequence: CASSLVGQGHDEQYF. CDR3 coding DNA: TGTGCCAGCAGCTTAGTGGGACAGGGGCACGACGAGCAGTACTTC.

This clone was detected only once. This chain uses TRBV4-2 with TRBJ2-1; D gene ambiguous. The CDR3 runs to 13 residues. Per the germline V gene, CDR1 is LGHNA and CDR2 is YNFKEQ. With 4 bases removed from V and 8 bases from J, the gap between germline ends came to 12 bases. The CDR3 is CASSLVEAHEQFF. The CDR3 region has the DNA TGTGCCAGCAGCCTCGTCGAGGCACATGAGCAGTTCTTC.

The J gene is TRBJ2-2, the V gene TRBV6-2 or TRBV6-3, with D possibly matching TRBD1 (6 bases). Trimming cost V 2 bases and J 2 bases, with 18 bases left between them. Germline V gene sequence: CDR1 MNHEY, CDR2 SVGEGT. CDR3 length: 18 amino acids. CDR3 sequence: CASSYRTVGLLNTGELFF. The CDR3 nucleotides read TGTGCCAGCAGTTACCGGACAGTCGGACTTCTTAACACCGGGGAGCTGTTTTTT.

The rearrangement joins TRBV7-7 to TRBJ2-2; 7 positions agree with TRBD2. Trimming cost V 5 bases and J 2 bases; bases outside gene matches: 2. There are 14 residues in the CDR3. CDR1 SSHAT and CDR2 FNYEAQ come from the germline V gene (reference sequence). In DNA form, the CDR3 reads TGTGCCAGCAGCGAGCGGGGCAACACCGGGGAGCTGTTTTTT. This encodes CASSERGNTGELFF.

The rearrangement links TRBV7-2 to TRBJ1-2; no firm D call. The V end was cut by 6 bases, the J end by 2 bases, with 7 bases between. The CDR3 is 12 residues long. Germline CDR1 SGHTA, CDR2 FQGNSA. The CDR3 region is CASSEQNYGYTF. CDR3 DNA: TGTGCCAGCAGTGAACAGAACTATGGCTACACCTTC.

This clone was seen a handful of times. The rearrangement links TRBV7-8 to TRBJ2-7, with TRBD2 matching 7 bases. CDR1 is SGHVS and CDR2 is FQNEAQ in the germline V gene. This CDR3 is built from 15 residues. The V and J ends lost 1 base and 2 bases, in that order; junction bases with no gene match: 5. CDR3 sequence: CASSLGGGAPYEQYF. CDR3 in DNA: TGTGCCAGCAGCTTAGGCGGGGGTGCCCCCTACGAGCAGTACTTC.

This chain connects TRBV9 to TRBJ2-1; 7 bases fit TRBD2. Germline V gene sequence: CDR1 SGDLS, CDR2 YYNGEE. This CDR3 has 17 amino acids. After removal of 0 bases from V and 0 bases from J, the junction contained 6 bases not matched to a gene. CDR3 in DNA: TGTGCCAGCAGCGTAGGTGCGGGAGTGAGCTCCTACAATGAGCAGTTCTTC. This encodes CASSVGAGVSSYNEQFF. Filled out from reference TRBV9 and TRBJ2-1, the complete variable domain reads DSGVTQTPKHLITATGQRVTLRCSPRSGDLSVYWYQQSLDQGLQFLIQYYNGEERAKGNILERFSAQQFPDLHSELNLSSLELGDSALYFCASSVGAGVSSYNEQFFGPGTRLTVL.

A word on this clone: A junction end diverges from the germline sequence, so it may reflect a read error. This CDR3 is also generated by other DNA sequences in the sample. The chain joins TRBV4-1 to TRBJ1-4; D might be TRBD1 (6 bases). CDR3 size: 15 residues. Germline V gene data show CDR1 as MGHRA and CDR2 as YSYEKL. CDR3 sequence reads: CASSQLQGSWEKLFF. The CDR3 DNA is TGTGCCAGCAGCCAATTACAGGGAAGTTGGGAAAAACTGTTTTTT.

This clone has just one count. The chain links TRBV5-1 to TRBJ1-5; TRBD1 matches 8 bases. V trimming: 4 bases; J trimming: 6 bases; junction bases outside the gene matches: 6. The CDR3 is made up of 14 amino acids. Germline CDR1 reads SGHRS; CDR2 reads YFSETQ. The CDR3 sequence is CASSDGTGIQPQHF. DNA of the CDR3: TGCGCCAGCAGCGATGGGACAGGAATTCAGCCCCAGCATTTT.

The rearrangement uses TRBV5-1 and TRBJ1-2; no clear D gene. V lost 0 bases, J lost 5 bases, and 11 bases lay in between. CDR3 length equals 14 residues. Germline values: CDR1 SGHRS, CDR2 YFSETQ. CDR3 in DNA: TGCGCCAGCAGCTTGGCGGGAAGGGATTATGGCTACACCTTC. It yields the protein CASSLAGRDYGYTF.

The chain carries TRBV25-1 and TRBJ1-1; D remains ambiguous. The CDR3 totals 13 residues. Trimming stripped 4 bases from V and 2 bases from J, with 8 bases between. Germline V gives CDR1 MGHDK, CDR2 SYGVNS. CDR3 region: CASSGAANTEAFF. The CDR3 nucleotides are TGTGCCAGCAGTGGGGCAGCAAACACTGAAGCTTTCTTT.

As concerns this clone: At one boundary the junction diverges from the germline segment, which might be a read error. The chain carries TRBV30 and TRBJ1-1, with TRBD1 identical over 10 bases. CDR1 is GTSNPN and CDR2 is SVGIG in the germline V gene (reference sequence). The CDR3 contains 13 residues. DNA of the CDR3: TGTGCCTGGAGCGCTCGTACCGGACAGGGGGGCTATTTT. Its translation is CAWSARTGQGGYF.

The CDR3, as DNA: TGTGCCTGGAGTGCAGTCTATGGCTACACCTTC. Translated: CAWSAVYGYTF. J is TRBJ1-2 and V is TRBV30; D is unresolved. The CDR3 consists of 11 residues. Germline CDR1 reads GTSNPN; CDR2 reads SVGIG (reference sequence). Between the trimmed V and J ends, which lost 1 base and 4 bases, there was a span of 4 bases.

This clone is classed as medium-sized (0.01 to 0.1%). The V gene is TRBV19, the J gene TRBJ2-1, with no clear D. V dropped 3 bases and J dropped 7 bases, with 10 bases sitting between them. The CDR3 is 13 residues long. Germline CDR1 LNHDA, CDR2 SQIVND (reference sequence). CDR3 DNA sequence: TGTGCCAGTAGTATGATTGCCCCTAATGAGCAGTTCTTC. Amino acid sequence: CASSMIAPNEQFF.

The chain links TRBV29-1 to TRBJ1-1; D possibly corresponds to TRBD1 (6 bases). Germline V gene lookup returns CDR1 SQVTM and CDR2 ANQGSEA. V lost 4 bases to trimming and J lost 3 bases, with 15 bases between them. There are 14 residues in the CDR3. The DNA for the CDR3 is TGCAGCGTTGCCCGCTGGGGGCAGGACACTGAAGCTTTCTTT. Translating gives CSVARWGQDTEAFF.

The rearrangement uses TRBV24-1 and TRBJ1-4; 10 bases line up with TRBD1. V was pared by 4 bases and J by 8 bases, with 6 bases of the junction left unmatched. The length of the CDR3 is 15 residues. Germline loops: CDR1 KGHDR, CDR2 SFDVKD. The CDR3 DNA reads TGTGCCACCAGTGACCAGGGACAGGGGTACGAAAAACTGTTTTTT. The encoded protein is CATSDQGQGYEKLFF.

The J gene is TRBJ2-1, the V gene TRBV11-3; 10 bases match TRBD2. There are 16 residues in the CDR3. The trim removed 5 bases at V and 4 bases at J, leaving 8 bases unmatched. Germline loops: CDR1 SGHNT, CDR2 YENEEA. Here the CDR3 reads CASSRQAGGWYNEQFF. CDR3 nucleotides: TGTGCCAGCAGCCGGCAAGCGGGAGGGTGGTACAATGAGCAGTTCTTC.

The CDR3 here is CASSLGRTGSYYNEQFF. Here the CDR3 DNA reads TGTGCCAGCAGCTTAGGGAGGACAGGTTCCTACTACAATGAGCAGTTCTTC. The rearrangement joins TRBV7-2 to TRBJ2-1; 7 bases are a match to TRBD1. The CDR3 covers 17 residues. CDR1 SGHTA and CDR2 FQGNSA come from the germline V gene. With V trimmed by 1 base and J by 3 bases, 9 bases remained unmatched.

The J gene is TRBJ2-7, the V gene TRBV5-1; D tentatively fits TRBD1 or TRBD2 (5 bases each). The CDR3 spans 12 residues. The V gene's germline CDR1 is SGHRS and CDR2 YFSETQ. Trimming shortened V by 2 bases and J by 6 bases, and 9 bases separated the two germline ends. In DNA form, the CDR3 reads TGCGCCAGCAGCTTTGAGGGGCGCGAGCAGTACTTC. This codes for CASSFEGREQYF.

The chain uses TRBV19 and TRBJ2-7; 11 bases line up with TRBD2. CDR1 and CDR2 (germline): LNHDA, SQIVND (reference sequence). This CDR3 is 14 amino acids long. V trimming: 5 bases; J trimming: 2 bases; junction bases outside the gene matches: 2. CDR3 bases: TGTGCCAGTAGTTTTAGCGGGGGGGCCTACGAGCAGTACTTC. It encodes CASSFSGGAYEQYF.